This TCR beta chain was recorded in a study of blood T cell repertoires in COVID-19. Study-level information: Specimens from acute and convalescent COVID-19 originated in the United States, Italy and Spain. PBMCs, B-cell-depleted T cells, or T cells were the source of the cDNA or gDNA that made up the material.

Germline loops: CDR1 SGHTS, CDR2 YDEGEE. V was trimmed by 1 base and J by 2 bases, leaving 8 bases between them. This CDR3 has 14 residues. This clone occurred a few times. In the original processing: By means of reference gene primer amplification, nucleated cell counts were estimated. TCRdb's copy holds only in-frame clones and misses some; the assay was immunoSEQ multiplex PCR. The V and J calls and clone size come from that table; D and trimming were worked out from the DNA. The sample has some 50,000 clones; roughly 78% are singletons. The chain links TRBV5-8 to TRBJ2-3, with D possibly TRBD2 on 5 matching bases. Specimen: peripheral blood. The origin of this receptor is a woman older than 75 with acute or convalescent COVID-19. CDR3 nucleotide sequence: TGTGCCAGCAGCTTGCAGCGGTCCACAGATACGCAGTATTTT. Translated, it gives CASSLQRSTDTQYF.